Here is one T cell receptor beta chain with its context. Its antigen is unknown. This sample was included in a study of CXCR3-negative and CXCR3-positive naive CD8 T cells. In preparing the TRB cDNA libraries, 5' RACE with UMI labels was used. TCRdb reanalyzed the 5' RACE reads, giving one entry per CDR3 protein sequence and no DNA. This sample lists approximately 83,000 distinct CDR3 sequences; its ten largest clones have around 1.7%. Researchers sorted 250,000 to 350,000 cells of each CD8+ T cell subset in triplicate. Cells that were CD45RO-CCR7+CD27+CD95- constituted naive CD8+ T cells. Points from the study as a whole: Naive CXCR3-negative cells resembled naive CXCR3-positive cells in TRBV-TRBJ usage; memory cells differed. Diversity ran similarly high across both naive subsets but far lower in memory CD8+ cells.

The sample comprised naive CXCR3- CD8+ T cells from blood. Subset given: CD45RO-CCR7+CD27+CD95- naive CD8+ T cells lacking CXCR3 (TNR3-). The origin of this receptor is a human donor in good health. Some clones in this sample may be carry-over from other donors' samples.

The CDR3 protein is CSVEYMGGQETQYF. The chain carries TRBV29-1 and TRBJ2-5; TCRdb indicates TRBD1, and absent DNA this call remains unverified. The CDR3 length is 14 residues. The germline V gene has CDR1 SQVTM and CDR2 ANQGSEA.